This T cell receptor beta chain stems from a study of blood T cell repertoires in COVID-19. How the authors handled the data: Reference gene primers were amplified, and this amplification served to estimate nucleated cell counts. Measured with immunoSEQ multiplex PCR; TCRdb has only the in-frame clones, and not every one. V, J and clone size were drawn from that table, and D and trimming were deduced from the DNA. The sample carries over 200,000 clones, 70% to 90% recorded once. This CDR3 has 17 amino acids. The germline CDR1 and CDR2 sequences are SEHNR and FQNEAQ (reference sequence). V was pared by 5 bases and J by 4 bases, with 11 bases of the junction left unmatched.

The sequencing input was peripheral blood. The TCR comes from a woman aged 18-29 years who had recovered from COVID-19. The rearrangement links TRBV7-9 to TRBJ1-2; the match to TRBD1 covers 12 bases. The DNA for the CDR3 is TGTGCCAGCAGCCAATCGGGACAGGGGGCTGGGGTCTATGGCTACACCTTC. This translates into CASSQSGQGAGVYGYTF. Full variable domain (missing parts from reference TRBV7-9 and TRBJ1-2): DTGVSQNPRHKITKRGQNVTFRCDPISEHNRLYWYRQTLGQGPEFLTYFQNEAQLEKSRLLSDRFSAERPKGSFSTLEIQRTEQGDSAMYLCASSQSGQGAGVYGYTFGSGTRLTVV.